These T cell receptor beta chains were read from a single sample in a study of CD8+ T cells in alopecia areata. Some clones are missing from TCRdb's copy, which holds only in-frame ones; the method was immunoSEQ multiplex PCR. The data hold about 69,000 clones, with approximately 60% observed a single time. The starting material was CD8+ T cells sorted from blood, obtained at week 0. The receptors come from a human donor with alopecia areata. The CDR3 runs from the conserved cysteine through the conserved F or W. The D gene is left open where the match is weak. Clone size is given for some rows only: seen once, a few or many times, or a class if the clone is expanded.

j_gene,abundance,v_gene,d_gene,CDR3nt,CDR3aa
TRBJ1-1,-,TRBV5-1,-,TGCGCCAGCAGCTTAAGGGAGAACACTGAAGCTTTCTTT,CASSLRENTEAFF
TRBJ2-7,-,TRBV20-1,-,TGCAGTGCTAGACTCTCCTACGAGCAGTACTTC,CSARLSYEQYF
TRBJ2-3,-,TRBV15,TRBD1,TGTGCCACCAGCAGATCTCAAAGGATATCCCCCCGGGACAGGGGGCGGAATACGCAGTATTTT,CATSRSQRISPRDRGRNTQYF
TRBJ2-1,-,TRBV7-9,-,TGTGCCAGCAGCTTCCCCCTAGCGCCTAACAATGAGCAGTTCTTC,CASSFPLAPNNEQFF
TRBJ2-3,-,TRBV6-4,-,TGTGCCAGCAGTGACCGTGGCGGGACGGGCACAGATACGCAGTATTTT,CASSDRGGTGTDTQYF
TRBJ2-2,-,TRBV25-1,TRBD2,TGTGCCAGCAGCATCTCTCGGGGGGCCGGGGAGCTGTTTTTT,CASSISRGAGELFF
TRBJ2-3,-,TRBV7-3,TRBD1,TGTGCCAGCAGCTCCGATCGGGACAGGGGGTCAGATACGCAGTATTTT,CASSSDRDRGSDTQYF
TRBJ1-1,-,TRBV7-9,-,TGTGCCAGCAGCTTATTGCGCAGTGGGGCTTTCTTT,CASSLLRSGAFF
TRBJ2-1,-,TRBV7-9,-,TGTGCCAGCAGCTTAGGGTCACCCCTCTACAATGAGCAGTTCTTC,CASSLGSPLYNEQFF
TRBJ2-1,few,TRBV9,TRBD1,TGTGCCAGCAGCGGGGGGGACAGGATCGGAGACAATGAGCAGTTCTTC,CASSGGDRIGDNEQFF
TRBJ2-7,few,TRBV7-9,TRBD2,TGTGCCAGCAGCTCCTTAGCGGGTTGGTACGAGCAGTACTTC,CASSSLAGWYEQYF
TRBJ1-3,-,TRBV11-3,-,TGTGCCAACTACAACCGGGACACTATCTGGAGCCCCATATATTTT,CANYNRDTIWSPIYF
TRBJ2-7,few,TRBV29-1,TRBD1,TGCAGCGTCGGACAGGGAGAGGACGAGCAGTACTTC,CSVGQGEDEQYF
TRBJ2-7,-,TRBV19,TRBD2,TGTGCCAGTAGTATGGATCTCTGGCTAGCGGGAGACGAGCAGTACTTC,CASSMDLWLAGDEQYF
TRBJ2-1,-,TRBV28,TRBD1,TGTGCCAGCAGGGAGAGACAGGGTTCCTACAATGAGCAGTTCTTC,CASRERQGSYNEQFF
TRBJ2-7,-,TRBV27,-,TGTGCCAGCAGTTTCGGCGGGGCGTCCTCCTACGAGCAGTACTTC,CASSFGGASSYEQYF
TRBJ2-1,once,TRBV9,-,TGTGCCAGCAGCCCCAGCTCTGCCAATGAGCAGTTCTTC,CASSPSSANEQFF